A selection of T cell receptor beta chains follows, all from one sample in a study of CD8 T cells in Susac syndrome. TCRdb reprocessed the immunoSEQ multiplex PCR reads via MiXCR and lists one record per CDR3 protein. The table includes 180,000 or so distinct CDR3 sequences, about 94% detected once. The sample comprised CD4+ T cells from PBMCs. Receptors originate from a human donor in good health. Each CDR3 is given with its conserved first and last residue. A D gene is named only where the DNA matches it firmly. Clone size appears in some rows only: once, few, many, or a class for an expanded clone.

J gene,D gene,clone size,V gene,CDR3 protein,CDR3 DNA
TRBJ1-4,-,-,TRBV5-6,CASRRIDNEKLFF,TGTGCCAGCAGACGTATAGATAATGAAAAACTGTTTTTT
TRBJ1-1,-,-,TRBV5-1,CASSLDGVGEAFF,TGCGCCAGCAGCTTGGACGGGGTAGGCGAAGCTTTCTTT
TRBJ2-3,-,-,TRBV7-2,CASSPTTDTQYF,TGTGCCAGCAGCCCAACCACAGATACGCAGTATTTT
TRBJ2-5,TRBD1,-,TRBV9,CASSAAGTVKETQYF,TGTGCCAGCAGCGCGGCAGGGACAGTGAAAGAGACCCAGTACTTC
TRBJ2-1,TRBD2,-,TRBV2,CASNVAGGAYNEQFF,TGTGCCAGCAACGTAGCGGGGGGCGCCTACAATGAGCAGTTCTTC
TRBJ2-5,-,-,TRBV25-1,CASSYRGLAETQYF,TGTGCCAGCAGTTACAGAGGTTTGGCAGAGACCCAGTACTTC
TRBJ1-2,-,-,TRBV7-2,CASSWAENYGYTF,TGTGCCAGCAGTTGGGCAGAGAACTATGGCTACACCTTC
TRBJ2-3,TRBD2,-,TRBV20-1,CSARWGGSTDTQYF,TGCAGTGCTAGGTGGGGGGGGAGCACAGATACGCAGTATTTT
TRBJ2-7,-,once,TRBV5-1,CASSPDGGIEYEQYF,TGCGCCAGCAGCCCCGATGGGGGGATAGAGTACGAGCAGTACTTC
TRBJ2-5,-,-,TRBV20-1,CSARPGQTQYF,TGCAGTGCTAGACCAGGCCAGACCCAGTACTTC
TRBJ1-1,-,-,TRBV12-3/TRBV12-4,CASRPSVSPGDTEAFF,TGTGCCAGCAGACCGTCCGTATCACCCGGGGACACTGAAGCTTTCTTT
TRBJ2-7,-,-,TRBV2,CASSGTAYEQYF,TGTGCCAGCAGTGGGACAGCCTACGAGCAGTACTTC
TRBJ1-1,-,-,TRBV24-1,CATSGGAEAFF,TGTGCCACCAGCGGGGGGGCTGAAGCTTTCTTT
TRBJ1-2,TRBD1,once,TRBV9,CASSVGTGEGYTF,TGTGCCAGCAGCGTCGGTACAGGGGAAGGCTACACCTTC
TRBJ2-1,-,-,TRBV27,CASSLYGEYNEQFF,TGTGCCAGCAGTTTATATGGGGAGTACAATGAGCAGTTCTTC
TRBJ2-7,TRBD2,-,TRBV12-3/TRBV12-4,CASNLAGHPYEQYF,TGTGCCAGCAACCTAGCGGGACATCCCTACGAGCAGTACTTC
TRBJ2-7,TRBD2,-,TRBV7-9,CASSSRSGTSSIYEQYF,TGTGCCAGCAGCTCAAGGAGTGGGACTAGCTCAATCTACGAGCAGTACTTC
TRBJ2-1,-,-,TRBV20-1,CSARSLVSYNEQFF,TGCAGTGCTAGATCTCTGGTTTCCTACAATGAGCAGTTCTTC
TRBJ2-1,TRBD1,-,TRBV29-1,CSVAGTAYNEQFF,TGCAGCGTTGCCGGGACAGCCTACAATGAGCAGTTCTTC
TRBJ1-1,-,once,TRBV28,CASSSGAAGLVIGTEAFF,TGTGCCAGCAGTTCCGGTGCGGCCGGCCTTGTGATCGGCACTGAAGCTTTCTTT
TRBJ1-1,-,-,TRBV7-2,CASSRGRVGAFF,TGTGCCAGCTCCAGAGGGCGGGTTGGGGCTTTCTTT
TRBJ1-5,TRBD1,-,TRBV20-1,CSAKTGGHPYNQPQHF,TGCAGTGCAAAGACAGGGGGCCATCCTTACAATCAGCCCCAGCATTTT
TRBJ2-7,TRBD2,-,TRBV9,CASSVEAAGGTGEQYF,TGTGCCAGCAGCGTAGAGGCAGCGGGGGGAACGGGAGAGCAGTACTTC
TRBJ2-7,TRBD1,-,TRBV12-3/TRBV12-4,CASSFLTPFQDRAHEQYF,TGTGCCAGCAGTTTTTTGACCCCCTTCCAAGACAGGGCCCACGAGCAGTACTTC
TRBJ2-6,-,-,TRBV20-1,CSASRGRGGSGANVLTF,TGCAGTGCTAGTCGGGGCAGGGGGGGCTCTGGGGCCAACGTCCTGACTTTC
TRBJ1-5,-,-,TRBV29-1,CSVALGAVNQPQHF,TGCAGCGTGGCCTTGGGGGCAGTTAATCAGCCCCAGCATTTT
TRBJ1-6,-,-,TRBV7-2,CASSPEYNSPLHF,TGTGCCAGCAGCCCGGAGTATAATTCACCCCTCCACTTT
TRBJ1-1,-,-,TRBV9,CASSKQGTEASF,TGTGCCAGCAGCAAACAAGGAACTGAAGCTTCCTTT
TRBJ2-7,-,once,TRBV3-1,CASGNRQPVDEQYF,TGTGCCAGTGGGAACCGACAACCCGTCGACGAGCAGTACTTC
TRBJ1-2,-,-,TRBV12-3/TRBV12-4,CASSLTRGYYGYTF,TGTGCCAGCAGTTTGACGAGGGGCTACTATGGCTACACCTTC
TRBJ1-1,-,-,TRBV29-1,CSVELREVNTEAFF,TGCAGCGTCGAACTTCGGGAGGTGAACACTGAAGCTTTCTTT
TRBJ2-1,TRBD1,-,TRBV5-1,CASSLGDRGKGQFF,TGCGCCAGCAGCTTGGGGGACAGGGGCAAAGGGCAGTTCTTC
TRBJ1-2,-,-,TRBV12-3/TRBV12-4,CASSLTSYGYTF,TGTGCCAGCAGTTTGACGAGCTATGGCTACACCTTC
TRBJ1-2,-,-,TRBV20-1,CSARDHRDTPYGYTF,TGCAGTGCTAGAGATCACCGGGACACCCCCTATGGCTACACCTTC
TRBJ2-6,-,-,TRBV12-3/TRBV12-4,CASSFGDSGANVLTF,TGTGCCAGCAGTTTCGGGGACTCTGGGGCCAACGTCCTGACTTTC
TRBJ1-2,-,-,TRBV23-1,CASRPRTSCYGYTF,TGCGCCAGCAGACCTCGGACGTCATGTTATGGCTACACCTTC
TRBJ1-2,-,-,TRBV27,CASSFVGVNYGYTF,TGTGCCAGCAGTTTTGTCGGGGTAAACTATGGCTACACCTTC
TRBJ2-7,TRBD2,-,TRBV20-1,CSASPPRGLAGGEQYF,TGCAGTGCTTCCCCCCCGCGCGGACTAGCGGGGGGAGAGCAGTACTTC
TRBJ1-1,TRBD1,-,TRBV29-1,CSVPPLRGQGMNTEAFF,TGCAGCGTTCCCCCCCTAAGGGGACAGGGTATGAACACTGAAGCTTTCTTT
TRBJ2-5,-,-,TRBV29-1,CSVAGGTETQYF,TGCAGCGTCGCAGGGGGGACCGAGACCCAGTACTTC
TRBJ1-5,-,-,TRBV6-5,CASSYRGRNQPQHF,TGTGCCAGCAGTTACAGGGGTAGGAATCAGCCCCAGCATTTT
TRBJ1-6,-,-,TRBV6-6,CASWPGLNSPLHF,TGTGCCAGTTGGCCGGGTCTTAATTCACCCCTCCACTTT
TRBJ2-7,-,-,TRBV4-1,CASSQDTGGRQYF,TGCGCCAGCAGCCAAGATACCGGAGGACGGCAGTACTTC
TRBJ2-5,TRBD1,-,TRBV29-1,CSVPGQGALRWETQYF,TGCAGCGTACCGGGACAGGGGGCCCTGCGATGGGAGACCCAGTACTTC
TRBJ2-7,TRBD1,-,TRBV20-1,CSARGDRGPYEQYF,TGCAGTGCTAGGGGGGACAGGGGTCCCTACGAGCAGTACTTC
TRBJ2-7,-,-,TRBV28,CASSAFYEQYF,TGTGCCAGCAGCGCTTTCTACGAGCAGTACTTC
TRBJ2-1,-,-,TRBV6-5,CASSRTDYNEQFF,TGTGCCAGCAGCAGGACAGACTACAATGAGCAGTTCTTC
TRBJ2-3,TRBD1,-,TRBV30,CACTHRGDTQYF,TGTGCCTGTACCCACAGGGGGGATACGCAGTATTTT
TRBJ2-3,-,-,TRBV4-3,CASSLARGIRGTDTQYF,TGCGCCAGCAGCCTAGCGAGAGGAATCAGGGGCACAGATACGCAGTATTTT
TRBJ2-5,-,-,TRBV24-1,CATSETGRETQYF,TGTGCCACCAGTGAGACGGGGCGAGAGACCCAGTACTTC
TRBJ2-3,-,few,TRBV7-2,CASSLDRNTQYF,TGTGCCAGCAGCTTGGATCGAAATACGCAGTATTTT
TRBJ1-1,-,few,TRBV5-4,CASSLTGVNTEAFF,TGTGCCAGCAGCTTGACAGGCGTGAACACTGAAGCTTTCTTT
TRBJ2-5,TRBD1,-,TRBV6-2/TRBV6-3,CASSLRTGRETQYF,TGTGCCAGCAGTCTGAGGACAGGGCGAGAGACCCAGTACTTC